These 3 T cell receptor beta chains were all obtained from the same sample, sequenced in a study of identical twins. TCRdb reprocessed the 5' RACE reads via MiXCR and lists one record per CDR3 protein. This table holds 550,000 to 700,000 distinct CDR3 sequences, about 20% found once. These data were likewise used in another study, on T cells expressing NK-cell markers.

Sequences were obtained from PBMCs. Receptors were obtained from a woman aged 18-29 years in good health.

This clonotype was recorded many times. The chain recombines TRBV20-1 with TRBJ2-1; D not certain. Germline V gene sequence: CDR1 DFQATT, CDR2 SNEGSKA (reference sequence). The ends were cut back, 4 bases at V and 6 bases at J, with 7 bases in the middle. CDR3 length: 11 amino acids. CDR3 DNA: TGCAGTGCTATTAAAATCAATGAGCAGTTCTTC. This translates into CSAIKINEQFF.

The chain combines TRBV20-1 with TRBJ2-2, with 7 bases identical to TRBD1. Looked up from germline, CDR1 is DFQATT and CDR2 is SNEGSKA (reference sequence). This CDR3 region has 14 residues. The trim removed 3 bases at V and 4 bases at J, leaving 5 bases unmatched. The CDR3 loop reads CSASRQGVTGELFF. The CDR3 DNA sequence: TGCAGTGCTAGTCGGCAGGGGGTCACCGGGGAGCTGTTTTTT.

In this sample, this clonotype turned up a few times. An end of the junction does not agree with germline; a read error may underlie this. The V call is TRBV12-5, the J call TRBJ1-2; unclear D gene. The length of the CDR3 is 10 residues. Germline CDR1 and CDR2: LGHNT and FRNRAP. DNA for the CDR3: TGTGCTAGTGTCGATTACCGGCCCCCCTTC. Translation: CASVDYRPPF.